What follows is one T cell receptor (beta chain) and its context. The antigen remains undetermined. This sample is drawn from a study of T cell responses to AZD1222 COVID-19 vaccine. Study findings and constraints: Spike regions recognized by vaccine-associated CD4 TCRs spanned the protein, led by 160-218 and 743-854.

Germline V lookup: CDR1 SGHTA, CDR2 FQGTGA. This CDR3 is built from 15 residues. The ends were cut back, 5 bases at V and 2 bases at J, with 15 bases in the middle. Only in-frame clones appear in the TCRdb table, and some are missing; sequencing was by immunoSEQ multiplex PCR. This repertoire shows around 50,000 clones, 80% to 90% found once; its top ten account for 10% to 13%. V and J are TRBV7-3 and TRBJ1-2; D is possibly TRBD1 (6 bases). The origin of this receptor is an adult in good health. This material consisted of peripheral blood, taken on day 0 of AZD1222 vaccination. The CDR3 protein is CASSPDSYINYGYTF. In DNA form, the CDR3 reads TGTGCCAGCAGCCCGGACAGCTACATAAACTATGGCTACACCTTC.